These 13 T cell receptor beta chains were sequenced from one sample in a study of regulatory T cells in long-lasting Graves disease. To make TCR beta libraries, researchers used iRepertoire HTBI primers and Arm-PCR of CDR3 regions. One entry per CDR3 protein, called by TCRdb with MiXCR from the multiplex PCR reads. This sample has 520,000 or so distinct CDR3 sequences, with 12% found just once. Sample time point: newly diagnosed GD, antithyroid drugs for less than 3 months. RNA extracted from PBMCs served as the sequencing template. These same records also appear under a second study, on T cells in Graves' hyperthyroidism and ophthalmopathy.

The sample in question was peripheral blood mononuclear cells (PBMCs), obtained at new diagnosis, from a patient treated with antithyroid drugs. The receptor source for this set is a woman aged 30 to 39 with Graves disease.

This clonotype was counted a few times. V usage is TRBV6-1 and J usage is TRBJ1-5; weak D call: TRBD1 (5 bases). V gave up 6 bases and J gave up 9 bases, with 12 bases separating them. In germline, CDR1 is MNHNS, CDR2 SASEGT. The CDR3 spans 12 residues. As DNA, the CDR3 is TGTGCCAGCAGCAGGAGGGGTTTGCCCCAGCATTTT. Translation: CASSRRGLPQHF.

This clonotype showed up many times. The chain carries TRBV4-3 and TRBJ1-4; D perhaps matches TRBD1 (5 bases). Germline V CDR1 and CDR2: LGHNA, YSLEER. V dropped 0 bases and J dropped 8 bases, with 19 bases sitting between them. The CDR3 runs 17 residues. The CDR3 loop reads CASSQDPRQTREEKLFF. The DNA for the CDR3 is TGCGCCAGCAGCCAAGATCCGAGACAGACCAGGGAGGAAAAACTGTTTTTT.

The sample holds many counts of this clonotype. This chain connects TRBV11-3 to TRBJ1-2; TRBD1 is a possible D gene (5 bases). Trimming took off 6 bases at V and 4 bases at J, with 30 bases between the two ends. The CDR3 is 19 residues long. Germline lookup yields CDR1 SGHNT and CDR2 YENEEA. The CDR3 protein is CASSPAIGKVTHQGYGYTF. The CDR3 DNA reads TGTGCCAGCAGTCCAGCGATAGGGAAGGTTACCCATCAGGGCTATGGCTACACCTTC.

This clonotype occurred many times. V gene TRBV2 combines with J gene TRBJ2-6, with TRBD2 as a possible D gene (6 bases). V shed 8 bases and J shed 2 bases, with 7 bases lying between them. The CDR3 extends over 13 amino acids. The germline gives CDR1 SNHLY, CDR2 FYNNEI. The CDR3 loop is CASGGAGANVLTF. The CDR3 DNA is TGTGCCAGCGGAGGGGCTGGGGCCAACGTCCTGACTTTC. Looking up the rest from reference TRBV2 and TRBJ2-6 gives the full variable domain: EPEVTQTPSHQVTQMGQEVILRCVPISNHLYFYWYRQILGQKVEFLVSFYNNEISEKSEIFDDQFSVERPDGSNFTLKIRSTKLEDSAMYFCASGGAGANVLTFGAGSRLTVL.

The sample holds many counts of this clonotype. The rearrangement uses TRBV6-5 and TRBJ2-6; 8 bases are shared with TRBD1. This CDR3 comprises 16 residues. Trimming cost V 3 bases and J 4 bases; bases outside gene matches: 5. Germline-derived CDR1 and CDR2 are MNHEY and SVGAGI. This CDR3 is CASSYYQGAGANVLTF. The CDR3 DNA reads as TGTGCCAGCAGTTATTATCAGGGGGCCGGGGCCAACGTCCTGACTTTC.

The V call is TRBV19, the J call TRBJ2-3; perhaps TRBD2 as D (5 bases). Per germline, CDR1 LNHDA and CDR2 SQIVND (reference sequence). Between the trimmed V and J ends, which lost 1 base and 7 bases, there was a span of 18 bases. This CDR3 spans 16 amino acids. As DNA, the CDR3 is TGTGCCAGTAGTATAGTAGGCGGTGGCGGGTGGTATACGCAGTATTTT. Encoded protein: CASSIVGGGGWYTQYF.

This clonotype was detected ten times or more. The rearrangement joins TRBV3-1 to TRBJ1-4; D not resolved. V lost 8 bases and J 6 bases, leaving 10 bases between the germline ends. CDR3 length: 12 amino acids. The germline gives CDR1 LGHDT, CDR2 YNNKEL (reference sequence). CDR3 protein: CASAALDEKLFF. The DNA for the CDR3 is TGTGCCAGCGCTGCGTTGGATGAAAAACTGTTTTTT.

At least ten counts were recorded for this clonotype. The chain couples TRBV2 to TRBJ1-2; D is possibly TRBD1 (6 bases). Trimming took 7 bases from V and 8 from J, leaving 17 bases between them. This CDR3 region has 13 residues. Germline V gene sequence: CDR1 SNHLY, CDR2 FYNNEI. The CDR3: CASNRNRVDGYTF. CDR3 nucleotide sequence: TGTGCCAGCAACCGGAACAGGGTCGACGGCTACACCTTC.

Only a few counts were recorded for this clonotype. The chain combines TRBV13 with TRBJ1-2, with unresolved D. The germline V gene has CDR1 PRHDT and CDR2 FYEKMQ (reference sequence). The CDR3 covers 16 residues. V was cut by 2 bases and J by 7 bases, with 20 bases left in between. The CDR3 DNA is TGTGCCAGCAGCTTAAAGGGTACAGCGCAGGAGGGTGGCTACACCTTC. Amino acids: CASSLKGTAQEGGYTF.

On this clonotype: This may arise from a read error, as a much more abundant clone is one base away. V usage is TRBV7-2 and J usage is TRBJ2-1; D gene ambiguous. The CDR3 consists of 15 residues. Germline V gives CDR1 SGHTA, CDR2 FQGNSA. The germline V and J ends were trimmed by 5 bases and 5 bases, with 16 bases remaining between them. The CDR3 protein is CASSRYPGSHNEQFF. In DNA, the CDR3 is TGTGCCAGCAGCCGTTACCCCGGGTCCCACAATGAGCAGTTCTTC. The full variable domain, rest sourced from reference TRBV7-2 and TRBJ2-1, is GAGVSQSPSNKVTEKGKDVELRCDPISGHTALYWYRQSLGQGLEFLIYFQGNSAPDKSGLPSDRFSAERTGGSVSTLTIQRTQQEDSAVYLCASSRYPGSHNEQFFGPGTRLTVL.

The rearrangement joins TRBV29-1 to TRBJ1-5; D gene ambiguous. The germline V gene has CDR1 SQVTM and CDR2 ANQGSEA. This CDR3 spans 13 amino acids. V dropped 3 bases and J dropped 4 bases, with 10 bases sitting between them. Here the CDR3 reads CSVEAQPNQPQHF. The CDR3 DNA reads TGCAGCGTTGAGGCACAGCCTAATCAGCCCCAGCATTTT.

At least ten counts were recorded for this clonotype. The rearrangement joins TRBV9 to TRBJ2-3, with D possibly matching TRBD2 (5 bases). The CDR3 sequence is 16 residues long. The germline CDR1 and CDR2 sequences are SGDLS and YYNGEE. V was pared by 0 bases and J by 2 bases, with 13 bases between. The CDR3 here is CASSVGSGFDTDTQYF. The CDR3 DNA reads TGTGCCAGCAGCGTAGGAAGCGGATTCGACACAGATACGCAGTATTTT.

There are many counts of this clonotype. The rearrangement joins TRBV11-2 to TRBJ2-3; D is ambiguous. With 3 bases removed from V and 0 bases from J, the gap between germline ends came to 10 bases. The CDR3 is 15 residues long. The germline V gene encodes CDR1 SGHAT and CDR2 FQNNGV. CDR3 loop: CASSLSGRSTDTQYF. The CDR3 region has the DNA TGTGCCAGCAGCTTGTCCGGCAGAAGCACAGATACGCAGTATTTT.